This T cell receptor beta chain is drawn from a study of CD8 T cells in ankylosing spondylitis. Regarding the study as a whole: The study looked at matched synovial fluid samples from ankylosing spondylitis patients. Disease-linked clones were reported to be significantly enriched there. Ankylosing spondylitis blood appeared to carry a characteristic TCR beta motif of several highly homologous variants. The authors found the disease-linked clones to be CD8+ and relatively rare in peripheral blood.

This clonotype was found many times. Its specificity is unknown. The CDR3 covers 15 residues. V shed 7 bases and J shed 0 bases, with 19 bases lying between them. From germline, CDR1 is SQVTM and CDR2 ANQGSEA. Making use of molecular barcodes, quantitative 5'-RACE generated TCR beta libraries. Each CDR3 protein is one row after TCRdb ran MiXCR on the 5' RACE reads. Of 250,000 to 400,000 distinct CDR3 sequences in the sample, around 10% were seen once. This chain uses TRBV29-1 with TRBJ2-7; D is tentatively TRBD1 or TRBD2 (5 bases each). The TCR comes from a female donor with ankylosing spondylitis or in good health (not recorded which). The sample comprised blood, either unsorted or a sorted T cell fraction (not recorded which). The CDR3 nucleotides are TGCAGCGCAGGGCCCTTAGAGGGCCCCTCCTACGAGCAGTACTTC. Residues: CSAGPLEGPSYEQYF.